The present T cell receptor beta chain was sequenced within a study of cytomegalovirus exposure and HLA in healthy donors. Points from the study as a whole: A later analysis found TCR association rates differed by HLA locus, highest for DRB1 and lowest for HLA-C. Rare TCR sequences predominated, though certain public TCRs were found in many donors. Segments of the TCR beta V type were, in most cases, productive about 90% or about 30% of the time in an earlier analysis.

V was shortened by 0 bases and J by 4 bases, with 12 bases between the two germline ends. Per germline, CDR1 MNHEY and CDR2 SVGAGI. The CDR3 sequence is 15 residues long. Amplification used 60 Vbeta primers and 13 Jbeta primers. Some clones are missing from TCRdb's copy, which holds only in-frame ones; the method was immunoSEQ multiplex PCR. The top ten hold 1.5% to 2% of the sample, which has hundreds of thousands of clones, approximately 79% seen once. Worth noting for this clone: Antigen unknown.

The rearrangement links TRBV6-5 to TRBJ1-1; D gene ambiguous. The specimen sequenced was PBMCs. This receptor was obtained from a male donor in good health and CMV-seronegative. CDR3 residues: CASSYSVIGGTEAFF. Here the CDR3 DNA reads TGTGCCAGCAGTTACTCGGTTATCGGAGGCACTGAAGCTTTCTTT.